This T cell receptor (beta chain) was obtained from a study of T-cell reconstitution after alpha-beta-depleted transplantation in children. The CDR3 length is 13 residues. J gave up 7 bases and V 1 base, and 5 bases lay outside the gene matches. CDR1 and CDR2 from the germline V gene are DFQATT and SNEGSKA (reference sequence). This clonotype was picked up a small number of times. A library of TCRbeta sequences, prepared with unique molecular identifiers, was generated. TCRdb redid the calling of the PCR reads with MiXCR, one entry per CDR3 protein. The table records around 440,000 distinct CDR3 sequences, about 17% of them present only once.

V and J are TRBV20-1 and TRBJ2-5; 8 nucleotides agree with TRBD1. This TCR came from a boy under two years old who had a stem cell transplant for Wiskott-Aldrich syndrome, so the T cells may come from the graft donor. The sample was PBMCs, mostly from graft donor cells, taken 360 days after TCRalphabeta/CD19-depleted stem cell transplant. The CDR3 loop reads CSARAGTGGTQYF. In DNA form, the CDR3 reads TGCAGTGCTAGAGCTGGGACAGGCGGGACCCAGTACTTC.